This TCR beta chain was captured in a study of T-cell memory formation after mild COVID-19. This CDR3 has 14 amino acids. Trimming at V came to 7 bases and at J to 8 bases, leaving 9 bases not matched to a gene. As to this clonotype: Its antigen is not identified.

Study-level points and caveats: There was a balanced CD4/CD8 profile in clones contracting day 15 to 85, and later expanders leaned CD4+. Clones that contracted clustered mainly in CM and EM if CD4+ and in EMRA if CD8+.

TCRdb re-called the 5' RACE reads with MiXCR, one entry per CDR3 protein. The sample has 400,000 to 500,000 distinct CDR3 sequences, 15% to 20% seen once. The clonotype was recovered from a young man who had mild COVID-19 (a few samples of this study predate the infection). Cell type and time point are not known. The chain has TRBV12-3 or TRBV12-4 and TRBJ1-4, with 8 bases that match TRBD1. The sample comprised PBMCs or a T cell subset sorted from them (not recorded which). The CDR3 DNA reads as TGTGCCAGCACATCCCAGGGGGCGAGGGAAAAACTGTTTTTT. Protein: CASTSQGAREKLFF.